These 23 T cell receptor beta chains came from one sample sequenced in a study of T cell responses to AZD1222 COVID-19 vaccine. Method: immunoSEQ multiplex PCR; TCRdb's copy keeps in-frame clones and lacks some. The sample shows under 150,000 clones, 85% to 95% of them seen only once. The sample in question was peripheral blood, obtained 28 days after the second AZD1222 dose. These TCRs come from an adult who received the AZD1222 COVID-19 vaccine.

Only a few counts were recorded for this clone. The chain employs TRBV5-1 and TRBJ2-7; tentatively, D is TRBD2 (6 bases). The CDR3 has 12 amino acids. Between the trimmed V and J ends, which lost 4 bases and 2 bases, there was a span of 7 bases. Germline values: CDR1 SGHRS, CDR2 YFSETQ. CDR3 coding DNA: TGCGCCAGCAGCCGGGGGACCTACGAGCAGTACTTC. It yields the protein CASSRGTYEQYF.

The chain couples TRBV6-2 or TRBV6-3 to TRBJ2-3, with TRBD2 identical over 12 bases. V shed 5 bases, J shed 6 bases, and the junction held 6 bases outside the gene matches. The germline V gene has CDR1 MNHEY and CDR2 SVGEGT. CDR3 length: 15 residues. The CDR3 reads CASSPLAGGRDTQYF. As DNA, the CDR3 is TGTGCCAGCAGTCCACTAGCGGGAGGCAGGGATACGCAGTATTTT.

CDR3 residues: CASRQTSGNTIYF. DNA for the CDR3: TGTGCCAGCAGACAGACCTCTGGAAACACCATATATTTT. The gene calls are TRBV28 and TRBJ1-3; D is unresolved. The V end was cut by 6 bases, the J end by 0 bases, with 6 bases between. Germline loops: CDR1 MDHEN, CDR2 SYDVKM. The CDR3 spans 13 residues.

The chain couples TRBV7-2 to TRBJ2-1, with a tentative D call TRBD2 (5 bases). CDR1 and CDR2 (germline): SGHTA, FQGNSA. This CDR3 has 14 residues. V gave up 1 base and J gave up 3 bases, with 7 bases separating them. DNA for the CDR3: TGTGCCAGCAGCTTAGAGGCGGGCTACAATGAGCAGTTCTTC. Protein: CASSLEAGYNEQFF.

The chain combines TRBV21-1 with TRBJ1-2; the D call of TRBD1 is as the table states it, not checked on the DNA. TRBV21-1 represents a pseudogene. The CDR3 is 14 residues long. The CDR3, as DNA: TGTGCCAGCAGCAAAGACACGGACACCAATGGCTACACCTTC. It yields the protein CASSKDTDTNGYTF.

This sequence joins TRBV19 and TRBJ2-7; possibly TRBD1 for D (5 bases). Germline V gives CDR1 LNHDA, CDR2 SQIVND (reference sequence). Trimming took 2 bases from V and 1 from J, leaving 9 bases between them. This CDR3 region has 14 residues. The DNA of the CDR3 is TGTGCCAGTAGTATAACAGGCGCATCCTACGAGCAGTACTTC. Amino acids: CASSITGASYEQYF.

The rearrangement links TRBV28 to TRBJ1-3; maybe TRBD1 (6 bases). CDR1 is MDHEN, CDR2 SYDVKM, per germline. This CDR3 has 13 amino acids. Deletions cut 10 bases from V and 2 bases from J, with 12 bases between. DNA for the CDR3: TGTGCCACCCAGACAGGCGCTGGAAACACCATATATTTT. It encodes CATQTGAGNTIYF.

This clone was seen just once. The rearrangement links TRBV5-4 to TRBJ1-2; D not resolved. Per the germline V gene, CDR1 is SGHNT and CDR2 is YYREEE (reference sequence). The CDR3 covers 14 residues. V shed 3 bases and J shed 4 bases, with 13 bases lying between them. The CDR3 DNA is TGTGCCAGCAGCTCCCCCCCCGGAAGCTATGGCTACACCTTC. Residues: CASSSPPGSYGYTF.

V is TRBV2 and J is TRBJ1-1; D gene ambiguous. CDR1 and CDR2 (germline): SNHLY, FYNNEI. Trimming left V 8 bases short and J 0 bases short, with 7 bases between. The CDR3 runs to 12 residues. The CDR3 loop reads CASPPLNTEAFF. CDR3 bases: TGTGCCAGCCCCCCGTTGAACACTGAAGCTTTCTTT.

The V and J genes are TRBV27 and TRBJ1-5; perhaps TRBD1 as D (5 bases). Germline V gives CDR1 MNHEY, CDR2 SMNVEV (reference sequence). CDR3 length equals 14 residues. The V gene lost 8 bases and the J gene lost 1 base, with 12 bases spanning the gap. The CDR3 region is CASRGGTSNQPQHF. The CDR3 nucleotides read TGTGCCAGCCGGGGGGGAACAAGCAATCAGCCCCAGCATTTT.

V gene TRBV14 combines with J gene TRBJ1-2; a possible D gene is TRBD1 (5 bases). The CDR3 totals 15 residues. The ends were cut back, 4 bases at V and 4 bases at J, with 16 bases in the middle. From germline, CDR1 is SGHDN and CDR2 FVKESK. The CDR3 spells CASSPQRQGTYGYTF. CDR3 bases: TGTGCCAGCAGCCCCCAAAGGCAGGGTACCTATGGCTACACCTTC.

This clone appeared once. The chain recombines TRBV3-1 (or the pseudogene TRBV3-2) with TRBJ2-2, with a possible D match to TRBD2 (6 bases). The V and J ends lost 6 bases and 6 bases respectively, with 8 bases between them. CDR1 and CDR2 from the germline V gene are LGHDT and YNNKEL (reference sequence). The CDR3 is made up of 12 amino acids. The CDR3 loop reads CASRWEAGELFF. The CDR3, as DNA: TGTGCCAGCAGATGGGAGGCCGGGGAGCTGTTTTTT.

The chain recombines TRBV19 with TRBJ2-1, with 8 positions matching TRBD1. CDR3 length: 13 residues. From germline, CDR1 is LNHDA and CDR2 SQIVND (reference sequence). V was clipped by 6 bases and J by 8 bases; unmatched bases: 6. CDR3 nucleotides: TGTGCCAGTAGGGGGACAGGATCGTATGAGCAGTTCTTC. Its translation is CASRGTGSYEQFF. The full variable domain, rest sourced from reference TRBV19 and TRBJ2-1, is DGGITQSPKYLFRKEGQNVTLSCEQNLNHDAMYWYRQDPGQGLRLIYYSQIVNDFQKGDIAEGYSVSREKKESFPLTVTSAQKNPTAFYLCASRGTGSYEQFFGPGTRLTVL.

The chain uses TRBV6-5 and TRBJ2-2; D is tentatively TRBD1 or TRBD2 (5 bases each). Germline loops: CDR1 MNHEY, CDR2 SVGAGI. The germline V and J ends were trimmed by 7 bases and 5 bases, with 17 bases remaining between them. This CDR3 is 15 amino acids long. The DNA for the CDR3 is TGTGCCAGCATAAAAGAGGGGCTAGATACCGGGGAGCTGTTTTTT. Translated: CASIKEGLDTGELFF.

The genes are TRBV30 and TRBJ2-7; possibly TRBD1 or TRBD2 for D (6 bases each). Trimming removed 0 bases from V and 4 bases from J, with 19 bases in between. This CDR3 contains 16 residues. The V gene's germline CDR1 is GTSNPN and CDR2 SVGIG (reference sequence). In DNA, the CDR3 is TGTGCCTGGAGTGTACTGTGGAGGGAAGGGGGGTACGAGCAGTACTTC. Its translation is CAWSVLWREGGYEQYF.

The genes are TRBV4-2 and TRBJ2-7; the match to TRBD2 covers 11 bases. Trimming cost V 4 bases and J 3 bases; bases outside gene matches: 8. CDR3 length: 16 amino acids. Germline loops: CDR1 LGHNA, CDR2 YNFKEQ. The CDR3 loop is CASSPHSGRVGYEQYF. The CDR3 DNA reads as TGTGCCAGCAGCCCCCATAGCGGGAGGGTCGGCTACGAGCAGTACTTC.

This rearrangement joins TRBV19 to TRBJ1-5, with D possibly being TRBD1 (6 bases). V was clipped by 5 bases and J by 4 bases, with 21 bases between them. CDR1 and CDR2 from the germline V gene are LNHDA and SQIVND (reference sequence). The CDR3 spans 17 residues. CDR3: CASSPYVTGTPNQPQHF. CDR3 sequence (DNA): TGTGCCAGTAGTCCCTACGTCACAGGGACCCCAAATCAGCCCCAGCATTTT.

The chain has TRBV2 and TRBJ2-6; 9 bases agree with TRBD2. The V gene's germline CDR1 is SNHLY and CDR2 FYNNEI. J lost 0 bases, V lost 10 bases, and 10 bases had no gene match. The CDR3 sequence is 17 residues long. As DNA, the CDR3 is TGTGCCACCCACCGTGGCGGGAGGGCCTCTGGGGCCAACGTCCTGACTTTC. This encodes CATHRGGRASGANVLTF.

V gene TRBV19 combines with J gene TRBJ1-2, with no clear D. The CDR3 contains 13 residues. Trimming left V 3 bases short and J 3 bases short, with 8 bases between. Per germline, CDR1 LNHDA and CDR2 SQIVND (reference sequence). In DNA, the CDR3 is TGTGCCAGTAGTATGCAGGATCACTATGGCTACACCTTC. Protein: CASSMQDHYGYTF.

J is TRBJ1-2 and V is TRBV19; D gene ambiguous. Trimming removed 5 bases from V and 6 bases from J, with 16 bases in between. The CDR3 spans 14 residues. CDR1 and CDR2 from the germline V gene are LNHDA and SQIVND (reference sequence). CDR3 sequence (DNA): TGTGCCAGTAGTCCTCATCAATTAAGTAATGGCTACACCTTC. It yields the protein CASSPHQLSNGYTF.

V is TRBV27 and J is TRBJ1-5; D possibly corresponds to TRBD1 (5 bases). CDR1 and CDR2 (germline): MNHEY, SMNVEV (reference sequence). V lost 6 bases and J 1 base, leaving 13 bases between the germline ends. The CDR3 sequence is 15 residues long. As DNA, the CDR3 is TGTGCCAGCAGCTCCTCCGGACAAAGCAATCAGCCCCAGCATTTT. Translated: CASSSSGQSNQPQHF.

The chain couples TRBV20-1 to TRBJ1-4; D gene uncertain. The germline V gene has CDR1 DFQATT and CDR2 SNEGSKA (reference sequence). CDR3 length: 14 amino acids. Trimming left V 5 bases short and J 4 bases short, with 14 bases between. The CDR3 here is CSARGDWSNEKLFF. CDR3 bases: TGCAGTGCTCGTGGAGACTGGAGTAATGAAAAACTGTTTTTT.

The chain's CDR3 is CASSLGGAGTDTQYF. As DNA, the CDR3 is TGTGCCAGCAGCTTGGGCGGTGCCGGCACAGATACGCAGTATTTT. This chain joins TRBV5-5 and TRBJ2-3; unclear D gene. V lost 0 bases to trimming and J lost 1 base, with 9 bases between them. CDR3 length: 15 amino acids. Germline CDR1 and CDR2: SGHKS and YYEKEE (reference sequence).